The 10 T cell receptor beta chains below come from one sample, sequenced in a study of shared clonotypes between healthy human individuals. The data were produced by immunoSEQ multiplex PCR, yet TCRdb's version contains in-frame clones alone and is incomplete. The sample holds about 730,000 clones, around 70% seen once. Sequencing was performed on memory CD4+ T cells sorted from blood. Specified subset: CD45RA-negative fraction. The receptors come from a woman aged 25 to 39 in good health.

This clone was detected many times. The chain joins TRBV7-2 to TRBJ2-3; a possible D gene is TRBD2 (6 bases). Trimming took 0 bases from V and 3 from J, leaving 10 bases between them. The CDR3 is made up of 15 amino acids. CDR1 is SGHTA, CDR2 FQGNSA, per germline. In DNA form, the CDR3 reads TGTGCCAGCAGCTTAGCCATCGGGAGAACAGATACGCAGTATTTT. This translates into CASSLAIGRTDTQYF.

This chain links TRBV5-1 with TRBJ2-4; TRBD2 agrees at 9 bases. This CDR3 has 19 amino acids. Germline values: CDR1 SGHRS, CDR2 YFSETQ. J gave up 3 bases and V 1 base, and 14 bases lay outside the gene matches. The CDR3 DNA sequence: TGCGCCAGCAGCTTGACTAGCGGGTCGCCCAAGGGGGTCAAAAACATTCAGTACTTC. It codes for CASSLTSGSPKGVKNIQYF. The full variable domain, in which reference TRBV5-1 and TRBJ2-4 provide the parts outside the CDR3, is KAGVTQTPRYLIKTRGQQVTLSCSPISGHRSVSWYQQTPGQGLQFLFEYFSETQRNKGNFPGRFSGRQFSNSRSEMNVSTLELGDSALYLCASSLTSGSPKGVKNIQYFGAGTRLSVL.

The chain recombines TRBV4-1 with TRBJ2-1, with a tentative D call TRBD2 (5 bases). Germline CDR1 reads MGHRA; CDR2 reads YSYEKL. V was cut by 6 bases and J by 5 bases, with 14 bases left in between. CDR3 length: 14 amino acids. The CDR3 is CASSRLARNNEQFF. DNA for the CDR3: TGCGCCAGCAGTAGGCTAGCTCGCAACAATGAGCAGTTCTTC.

The CDR3 bases are TGCGCCAGCAGTCCAACTAGCGGGAGTGAAAATGAGCAGTTCTTC. Translated: CASSPTSGSENEQFF. The chain recombines TRBV5-1 with TRBJ2-1; TRBD2 matches 11 bases. V lost 5 bases and J lost 7; bases outside the gene matches: 8. Germline CDR1 is SGHRS and CDR2 is YFSETQ. There are 15 residues in the CDR3.

This clone was detected only once. The rearrangement joins TRBV18 to TRBJ1-3; maybe TRBD1 (5 bases). V lost 3 bases and J lost 4, with 13 bases in between. In germline, CDR1 is KGHSH, CDR2 LQKENI. This CDR3 is built from 15 residues. The CDR3 DNA is TGTGCCAGCTCACCGGTAGGGGATCCGGGAAACACCATATATTTT. Its protein product is CASSPVGDPGNTIYF.

The rearrangement uses TRBV19 and TRBJ1-4; 8 bases line up with TRBD1. This CDR3 comprises 19 residues. V lost 5 bases to trimming and J lost 2 bases; unmatched junction nucleotides: 16. Germline assignment: CDR1 LNHDA and CDR2 SQIVND (reference sequence). CDR3 loop: CASSSPGTGPGGTNEKLFF. CDR3 DNA sequence: TGTGCCAGTAGTTCGCCCGGGACAGGCCCGGGAGGGACTAATGAAAAACTGTTTTTT.

The chain uses TRBV20-1 and TRBJ2-5; D is ambiguous. Germline assignment: CDR1 DFQATT and CDR2 SNEGSKA (reference sequence). CDR3 length equals 10 residues. Trimming left V 6 bases short and J 11 bases short, with 13 bases between. CDR3 in amino acids: CSANPPRQYF. CDR3 DNA sequence: TGCAGTGCCAACCCTCCAAGGCAGTACTTC.

The chain is built from TRBV2 and TRBJ2-5; D may be TRBD1 (5 bases). Germline CDR1 SNHLY, CDR2 FYNNEI. V lost 4 bases and J lost 1, with 7 bases in between. This CDR3 comprises 13 residues. The chain's CDR3 is CASSGDSQETQYF. In DNA form, the CDR3 reads TGTGCCAGCAGTGGCGACAGCCAAGAGACCCAGTACTTC.

The chain combines TRBV14 with TRBJ1-1; D is perhaps TRBD1 (5 bases). The CDR3 has 16 amino acids. CDR1 is SGHDN, CDR2 FVKESK, per germline. Trimming removed 0 bases at V and 0 bases at J, with 11 bases between. CDR3 loop: CASSQDKGILNTEAFF. DNA of the CDR3: TGTGCCAGCAGCCAAGATAAGGGGATATTGAACACTGAAGCTTTCTTT.

The rearrangement uses TRBV18 and TRBJ2-3, with 14 bases identical to TRBD2. After removal of 3 bases from V and 7 bases from J, the junction contained 12 bases not matched to a gene. The germline V gene has CDR1 KGHSH and CDR2 LQKENI. This CDR3 contains 18 residues. The CDR3 region is CASSPPGLAGEGPHTQYF. In DNA, the CDR3 is TGTGCCAGCTCACCGCCGGGACTAGCGGGAGAGGGCCCCCATACGCAGTATTTT.